This T cell receptor beta chain was captured in a study of T cells in Graves' hyperthyroidism and ophthalmopathy. Germline CDR1 and CDR2: MGHDK and SYGVNS. Trimming removed 10 bases from V and 4 bases from J, with 14 bases in between. The CDR3 is 14 residues long. The investigators amplified TCR beta CDR3 regions from RNA transcripts. First-round RT-PCR of the TCR CDR3 relied on the HTBI primer set. Via MiXCR, TCRdb re-called the multiplex PCR reads, giving one row per CDR3 protein. The table has hundreds of thousands of distinct CDR3 sequences, about 38% seen once; the top ten hold about 8.9%. Aged 18 to 65, the patients had hyperthyroidism that was newly diagnosed and had lasted under 2 months.

This clonotype was obtained from a man between 18 and 35 years old with Graves' hyperthyroidism. Sequencing was done on a sample of blood. This chain joins TRBV25-1 and TRBJ1-6; D call uncertain. The CDR3 sequence: CATRRQSYNSPLHF. The DNA of the CDR3 is TGTGCCACCCGCAGGCAGAGTTATAATTCACCCCTCCACTTT. Based on the CDR3 plus reference TRBV25-1 and TRBJ1-6, the full variable domain is EADIYQTPRYLVIGTGKKITLECSQTMGHDKMYWYQQDPGMELHLIHYSYGVNSTEKGDLSSESTVSRIRTEHFPLTLESARPSHTSQYLCATRRQSYNSPLHFGNGTRLTVT.